A single TCR beta chain is shown here with its context. The antigen is not known. These data belong to a study of CD8+CD57+ T cells in acquired aplastic anemia. Background on the study: DNA per sorted CD4+ or CD8+ sample ranged about 0.19 to 30 ug, averaging 3.2 ug. Healthy donor CD4+ cell samples had a mean of approximately 11 million reads. Whole-study results and caveats: Patient and control CD8+ Simpson's diversity was not significantly different. Both patients and controls carried the same twenty-nine CD8+ CDR3 sequences.

Genomic DNA templated the TCR beta VDJ and CDR3 profiling. Via MiXCR, TCRdb re-called the reads, giving one row per CDR3 protein. This repertoire shows some 410,000 distinct CDR3 sequences, 65% to 80% found once; its top ten account for approximately 3.9%. CDR3 length: 16 amino acids. CDR1 is SGHNT and CDR2 is YYREEE in the germline V gene (reference sequence). V shed 1 base and J 4 bases; nucleotides not matched to a gene: 10. The rearrangement uses TRBV5-4 and TRBJ1-1; the match to TRBD1 covers 7 bases. The sequenced sample was sorted CD4+, CD8+, or CD8+CD57+ T cells (not recorded which) from PBMCs. This TCR derives from a human donor in good health, serving as a control. The CDR3: CASSLIREGGVTEAFF. As DNA, the CDR3 is TGTGCCAGCAGCTTGATACGGGAAGGGGGCGTCACTGAAGCTTTCTTT. The full variable domain, its missing parts supplied by reference TRBV5-4 and TRBJ1-1, is ETGVTQSPTHLIKTRGQQVTLRCSSQSGHNTVSWYQQALGQGPQFIFQYYREEENGRGNFPPRFSGLQFPNYSSELNVNALELDDSALYLCASSLIREGGVTEAFFGQGTRLTVV.